This T cell receptor (beta chain) was sequenced in a study of blood T cells in healthy people across ages (dated by TCRdb to 2014 to 2015). Background on the whole study: In model experiments, roughly one uniquely barcoded TCR beta cDNA molecule per two T cells was captured by template switching. For two donors (one aged 18 to 30 and one aged 80 or older), the study analyzed two additional independent replicas of 1 million unique cDNA reads from the same blood draw. The donors were divided into four age groups: young (average about 16 years), middle-aged (around 41), aged (62) and long-lived (nearly 85). To track age-related changes in TCR beta repertoire diversity, the study relied on deep sequencing normalized with unique cDNA molecular identifiers. To avoid experimental bias, donors of different ages were distributed randomly across sequencing lanes.

Via the germline V gene, CDR1 is SGHRS and CDR2 YFSETQ. V ends up 0 bases short and J 3 bases short, with an unmatched junction base count of 5. The CDR3 holds 16 amino acids from the cysteine to the phenylalanine. The DNA shown is the 48-base CDR3, in frame from base 1. There are a few counts of this clonotype. Which antigen it targets is not known. No much larger clone exists at a distance of one base, and base qualities are not known. The method behind the library was 5' RACE. The instrument given in TCRdb is Illumina HiSeq 2500. A second PCR of about 7 to 12 cycles was run with a J-beta primer mix and a sample-barcoded 5' primer. A unique molecular identifier was introduced onto each TCR beta cDNA molecule by a template-switch 5' adaptor carrying 12 random nucleotides. At least 2.5 million CDR3-containing paired-end reads were obtained from each sample. First-strand cDNA was synthesized from all RNA with the Mint cDNA synthesis kit, primed by a TRBC-specific oligonucleotide. After uracil-DNA glycosylase treatment, a first 18-cycle PCR used universal primers M1SS and BC2_uni_R on all cDNA. The authors processed their data as follows. Each sample was normalized by randomly selecting 1 million high-quality reads, each carrying a distinct molecular identifier. Instead of being binned into consensus sequences, reads with shared molecular identifiers were discarded. MiTCR, set to a Q25 quality threshold and the strictest error-elimination algorithm, was used for CDR3 identification, clonotype clustering and error correction. Lower-bound total TCR beta diversity was estimated with a nonparametric unseen species model using Euler transformation. Using fastp trimming at Q25 and MiXCR clonotype assembly, TCRdb reanalyzed the public sequencing data and kept in-frame beta chains. A single entry per CDR3 protein holds the most common genes and DNA from its merged rows. The V and J calls follow TCRdb's processing rather than the paper's. For this sample the table gives 1.5 million to 2 million distinct CDR3 sequences, of which approximately 50% were detected only once. Of the sample, approximately 2% falls within the top ten clones.

The roughly 38 donors, aged about 6 to 95 years, were systemically healthy Caucasian individuals from Russia. Approximately 9.7 milliliters of peripheral blood were drawn from each donor into EDTA-treated Vacutainer tubes. Ficoll-Paque density-gradient centrifugation was used to isolate PBMCs, with at least 6 million per sample. Total RNA was extracted from PBMCs with Trizol reagent, with at least 5.5 micrograms obtained per sample. Naive CD45RAhigh/CD27high T cell percentages were measured by flow cytometry on a PBMC aliquot from every donor. Beyond this particular receptor, the publication reports: The CMV infection status of donors was not known, potentially confounding age-related changes in expanded clonotypes. Compared with the aged group, the long-lived group had more naive CD4+ T cells, fewer expanded clones and increased TCR diversity, a pattern suggesting age selection. Because profiling used bulk unsorted PBMCs, naive and antigen-experienced compartments could not be compared conclusively. Estimates of total diversity based on one million sequenced T cells were regarded as lower bounds and as underestimates. There was a strong correlation between observed TCR beta diversity and the percentage of naive T cells measured by flow cytometry. As age increased, observed TCR beta diversity per million T cells dropped in a roughly linear way, and a significant reduction was already evident by age 40.

The rearranged chain carries TRBV5-1 and TRBJ2-5; a stretch of 10 junction bases matches TRBD1. Specimen: blood. This clonotype was sampled from a woman between 40 and 55 years old in good health. The CDR3 is CASSLGQGARKETQYF. The nucleotide sequence is given as TGCGCCAGCAGCTTGGGACAGGGGGCTCGAAAAGAGACCCAGTACTTC.